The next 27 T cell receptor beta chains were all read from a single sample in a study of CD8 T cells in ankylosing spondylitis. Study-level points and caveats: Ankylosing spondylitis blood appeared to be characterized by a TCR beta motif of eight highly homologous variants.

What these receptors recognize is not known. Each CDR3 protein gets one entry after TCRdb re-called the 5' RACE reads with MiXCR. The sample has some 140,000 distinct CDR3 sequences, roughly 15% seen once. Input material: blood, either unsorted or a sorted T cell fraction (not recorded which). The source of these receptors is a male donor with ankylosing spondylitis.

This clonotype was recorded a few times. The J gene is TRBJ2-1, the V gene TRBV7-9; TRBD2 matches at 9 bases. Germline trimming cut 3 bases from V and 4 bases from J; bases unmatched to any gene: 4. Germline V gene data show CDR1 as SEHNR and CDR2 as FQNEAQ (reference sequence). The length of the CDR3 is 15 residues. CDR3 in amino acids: CASSFGSGSYNEQFF. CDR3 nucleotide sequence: TGTGCCAGCAGCTTTGGTAGCGGGAGTTACAATGAGCAGTTCTTC.

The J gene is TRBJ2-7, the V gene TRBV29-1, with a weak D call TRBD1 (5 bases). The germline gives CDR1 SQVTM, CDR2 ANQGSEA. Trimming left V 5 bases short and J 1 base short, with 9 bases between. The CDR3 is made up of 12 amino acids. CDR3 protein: CSVRQPSYEQYF. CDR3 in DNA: TGCAGCGTTAGACAGCCTTCCTACGAGCAGTACTTC.

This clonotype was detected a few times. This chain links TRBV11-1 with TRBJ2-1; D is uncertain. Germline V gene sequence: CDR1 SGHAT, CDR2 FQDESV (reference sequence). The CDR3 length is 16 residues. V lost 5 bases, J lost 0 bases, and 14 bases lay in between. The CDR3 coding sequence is TGTGCCAGCAGCGCGGCGCGAGGAGCCTCCTACAATGAGCAGTTCTTC. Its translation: CASSAARGASYNEQFF.

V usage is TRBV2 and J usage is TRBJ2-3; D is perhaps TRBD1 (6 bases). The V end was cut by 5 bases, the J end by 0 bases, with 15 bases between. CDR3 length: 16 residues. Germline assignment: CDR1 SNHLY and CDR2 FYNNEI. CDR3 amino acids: CASSLRQEISTDTQYF. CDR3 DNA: TGTGCCAGCAGTCTCCGACAGGAAATTAGCACAGATACGCAGTATTTT.

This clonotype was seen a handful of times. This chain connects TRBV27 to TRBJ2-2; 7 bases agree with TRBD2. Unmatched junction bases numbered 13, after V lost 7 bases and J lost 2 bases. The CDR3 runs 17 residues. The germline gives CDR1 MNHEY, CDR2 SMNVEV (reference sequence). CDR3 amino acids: CASTGRLARENTGELFF. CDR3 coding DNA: TGTGCCAGCACCGGGAGACTAGCCAGGGAAAACACCGGGGAGCTGTTTTTT.

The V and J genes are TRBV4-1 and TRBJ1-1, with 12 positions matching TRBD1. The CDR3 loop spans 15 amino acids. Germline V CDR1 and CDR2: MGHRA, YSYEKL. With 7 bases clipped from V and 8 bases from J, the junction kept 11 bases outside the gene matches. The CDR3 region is CASKGPGQGAREAFF. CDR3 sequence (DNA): TGCGCCAGCAAAGGCCCGGGACAGGGGGCGCGGGAAGCTTTCTTT.

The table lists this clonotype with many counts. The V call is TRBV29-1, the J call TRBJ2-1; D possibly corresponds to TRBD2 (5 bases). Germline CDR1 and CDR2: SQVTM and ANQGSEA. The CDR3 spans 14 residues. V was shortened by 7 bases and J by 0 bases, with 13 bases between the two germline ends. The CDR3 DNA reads TGCAGCGCGGTCGCGCGGGCCTCCTACAATGAGCAGTTCTTC. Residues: CSAVARASYNEQFF.

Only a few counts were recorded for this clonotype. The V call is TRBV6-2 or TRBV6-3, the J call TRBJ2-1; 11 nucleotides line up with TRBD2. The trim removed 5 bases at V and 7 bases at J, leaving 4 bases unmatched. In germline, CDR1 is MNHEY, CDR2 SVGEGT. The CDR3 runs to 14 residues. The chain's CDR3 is CASSLRTSGNEQFF. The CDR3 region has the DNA TGTGCCAGCAGTCTACGGACTAGCGGGAATGAGCAGTTCTTC.

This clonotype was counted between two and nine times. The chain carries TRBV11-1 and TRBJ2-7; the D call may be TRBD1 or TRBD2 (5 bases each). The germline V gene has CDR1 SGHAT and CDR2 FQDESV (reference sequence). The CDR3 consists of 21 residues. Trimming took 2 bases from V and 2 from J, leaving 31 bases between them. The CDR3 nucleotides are TGTGCCAGCAGCTTAAGTTCTTCCTCACCGGGCGAGGGGACGCTTCCCTACGAGCAGTACTTC. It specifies CASSLSSSSPGEGTLPYEQYF.

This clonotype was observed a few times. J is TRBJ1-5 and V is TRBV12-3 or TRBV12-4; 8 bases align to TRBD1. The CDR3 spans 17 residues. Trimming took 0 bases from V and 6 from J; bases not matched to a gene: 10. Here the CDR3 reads CASSLALSRGRGQPQHF. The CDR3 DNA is TGTGCCAGCAGTTTAGCGCTAAGCAGGGGGCGCGGTCAGCCCCAGCATTTT.

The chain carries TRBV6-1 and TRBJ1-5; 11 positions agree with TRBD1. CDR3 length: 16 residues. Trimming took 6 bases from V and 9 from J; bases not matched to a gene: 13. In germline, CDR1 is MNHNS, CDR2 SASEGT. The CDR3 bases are TGTGCCAGCAGCAAGACCGGGACAGGGGGGTCAGGGCCCCAGCATTTT. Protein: CASSKTGTGGSGPQHF.

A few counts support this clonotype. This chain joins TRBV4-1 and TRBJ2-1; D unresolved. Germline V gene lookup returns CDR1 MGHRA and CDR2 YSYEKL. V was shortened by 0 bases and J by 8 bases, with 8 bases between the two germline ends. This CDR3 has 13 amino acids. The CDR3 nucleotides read TGCGCCAGCAGCCAAGATCCAGGATATGAGCAGTTCTTC. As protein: CASSQDPGYEQFF.

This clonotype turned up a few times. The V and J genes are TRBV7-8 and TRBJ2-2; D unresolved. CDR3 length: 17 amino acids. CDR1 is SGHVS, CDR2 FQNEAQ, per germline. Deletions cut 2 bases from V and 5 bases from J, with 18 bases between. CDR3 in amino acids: CASSLIVSAYLTGELFF. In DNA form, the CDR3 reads TGTGCCAGCAGCTTAATTGTTTCTGCCTACTTAACCGGGGAGCTGTTTTTT. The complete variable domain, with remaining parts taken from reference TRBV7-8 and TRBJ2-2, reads GAGVSQSPRYKVAKRGQDVALRCDPISGHVSLFWYQQALGQGPEFLTYFQNEAQLDKSGLPSDRFFAERPEGSVSTLKIQRTQQEDSAVYLCASSLIVSAYLTGELFFGEGSRLTVL.

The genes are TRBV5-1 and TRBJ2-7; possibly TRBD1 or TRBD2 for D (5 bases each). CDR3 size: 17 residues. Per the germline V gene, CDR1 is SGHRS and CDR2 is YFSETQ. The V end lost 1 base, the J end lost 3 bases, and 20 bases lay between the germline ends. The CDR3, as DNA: TGCGCCAGCAGCTTGAAGAGGGGACCACGAACGGTCTACGAGCAGTACTTC. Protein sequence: CASSLKRGPRTVYEQYF.

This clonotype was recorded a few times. CDR3 amino acids: CASSLRSVGLLEQYF. The CDR3 bases are TGTGCCAGCAGTTTACGCTCCGTGGGACTTCTAGAGCAGTACTTC. The gene calls are TRBV27 and TRBJ2-7; TRBD2 is a possible D gene (6 bases). CDR3 length: 15 amino acids. V was pared by 2 bases and J by 7 bases, with 18 bases between. Germline V CDR1 and CDR2: MNHEY, SMNVEV (reference sequence).

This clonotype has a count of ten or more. CDR3 bases: TGTGCCACCAGGGGCTACACAGATACGCAGTATTTT. Protein product: CATRGYTDTQYF. V gene TRBV10-3 combines with J gene TRBJ2-3; a weak D match, TRBD1 (6 bases). The germline V gene has CDR1 ENHRY and CDR2 SYGVKD. Trimming shortened V by 10 bases and J by 2 bases, and 10 bases separated the two germline ends. This CDR3 is built from 12 residues.

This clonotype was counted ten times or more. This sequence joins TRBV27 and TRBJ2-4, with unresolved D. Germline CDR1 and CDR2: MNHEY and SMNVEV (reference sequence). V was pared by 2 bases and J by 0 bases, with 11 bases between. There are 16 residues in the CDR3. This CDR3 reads CASSLKGRLAKNIQYF. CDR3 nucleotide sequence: TGTGCCAGCAGTTTAAAGGGCCGACTAGCCAAAAACATTCAGTACTTC.

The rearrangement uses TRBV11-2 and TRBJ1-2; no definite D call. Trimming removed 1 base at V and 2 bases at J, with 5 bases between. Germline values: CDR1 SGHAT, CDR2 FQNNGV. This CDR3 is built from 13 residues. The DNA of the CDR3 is TGTGCCAGCAGCTTAGTGGGGAACTATGGCTACACCTTC. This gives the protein CASSLVGNYGYTF.

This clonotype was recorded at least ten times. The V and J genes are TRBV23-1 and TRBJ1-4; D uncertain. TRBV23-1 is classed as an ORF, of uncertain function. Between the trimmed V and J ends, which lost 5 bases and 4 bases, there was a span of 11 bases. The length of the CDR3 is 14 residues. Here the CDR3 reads CASSSTVVNEKLFF. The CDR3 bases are TGCGCCAGCAGTTCCACGGTGGTTAATGAAAAACTGTTTTTT.

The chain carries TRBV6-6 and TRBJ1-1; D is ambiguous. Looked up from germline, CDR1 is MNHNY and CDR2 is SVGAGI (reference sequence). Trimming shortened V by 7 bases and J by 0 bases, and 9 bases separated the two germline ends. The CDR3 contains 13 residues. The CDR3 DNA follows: TGTGCCAGCACCAACGGGGTGAACACTGAAGCTTTCTTT. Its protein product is CASTNGVNTEAFF.

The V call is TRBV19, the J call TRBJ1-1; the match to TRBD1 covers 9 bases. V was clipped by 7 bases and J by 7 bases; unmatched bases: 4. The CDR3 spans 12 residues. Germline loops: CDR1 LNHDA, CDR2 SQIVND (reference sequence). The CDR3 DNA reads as TGTGCCAGTAAACAGGGGGCGGGTGAAGCTTTCTTT. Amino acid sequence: CASKQGAGEAFF.

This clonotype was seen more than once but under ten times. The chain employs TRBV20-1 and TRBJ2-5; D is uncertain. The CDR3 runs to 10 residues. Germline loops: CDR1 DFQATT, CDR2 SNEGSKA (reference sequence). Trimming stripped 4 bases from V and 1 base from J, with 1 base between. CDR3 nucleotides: TGCAGTGCTATCCAAGAGACCCAGTACTTC. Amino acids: CSAIQETQYF.

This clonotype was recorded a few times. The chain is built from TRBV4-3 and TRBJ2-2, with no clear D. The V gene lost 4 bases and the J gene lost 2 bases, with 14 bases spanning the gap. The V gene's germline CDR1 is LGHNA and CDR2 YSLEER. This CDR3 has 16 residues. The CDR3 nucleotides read TGCGCCAGCAGCCCATCCCCCGGCCCCAACACCGGGGAGCTGTTTTTT. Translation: CASSPSPGPNTGELFF.

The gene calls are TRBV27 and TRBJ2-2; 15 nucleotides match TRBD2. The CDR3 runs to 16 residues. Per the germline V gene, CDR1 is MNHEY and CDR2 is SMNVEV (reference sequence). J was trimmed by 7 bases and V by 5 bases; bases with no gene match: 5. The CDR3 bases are TGTGCCAGCAGTCAGGGGACTAGCGGGAGGTTCGGGGAGCTGTTTTTT. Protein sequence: CASSQGTSGRFGELFF.

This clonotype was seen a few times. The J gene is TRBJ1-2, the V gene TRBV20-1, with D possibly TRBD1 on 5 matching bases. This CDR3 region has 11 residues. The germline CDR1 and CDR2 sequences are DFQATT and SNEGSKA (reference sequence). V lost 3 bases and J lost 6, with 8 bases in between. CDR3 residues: CSASGGDGYTF. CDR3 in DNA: TGCAGTGCTAGCGGAGGGGATGGCTACACCTTC.

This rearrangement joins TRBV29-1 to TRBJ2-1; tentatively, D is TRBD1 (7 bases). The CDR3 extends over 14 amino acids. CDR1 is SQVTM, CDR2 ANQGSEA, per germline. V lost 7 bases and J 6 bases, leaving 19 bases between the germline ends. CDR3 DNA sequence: TGCAGCGCCGACGGCCAGGGGGGCTCCAATGAGCAGTTCTTC. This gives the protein CSADGQGGSNEQFF.

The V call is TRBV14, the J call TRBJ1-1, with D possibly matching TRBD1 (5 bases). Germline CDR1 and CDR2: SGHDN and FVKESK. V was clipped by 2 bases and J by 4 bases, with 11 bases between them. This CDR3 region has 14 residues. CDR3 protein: CASSQQGLSTEAFF. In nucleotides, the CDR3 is TGTGCCAGCAGCCAACAGGGACTGAGCACTGAAGCTTTCTTT.